This T cell receptor beta chain comes out of a study of blood T cell repertoires in COVID-19. Looking at the study overall: Samples of COVID-19 (acute and convalescent) were obtained from the United States, Italy and Spain. PBMCs, B-cell-depleted T cells, or T cells provided the cDNA or gDNA that made up the material.

Germline loops: CDR1 SGHAT, CDR2 FQNNGV. Trimming removed 3 bases at V and 6 bases at J, with 8 bases between. The CDR3 has 12 residues. Source study methods: Quantification of nucleated cells was approximated via reference gene primer amplification. Generated by immunoSEQ multiplex PCR, the TCRdb table keeps only in-frame clones and is missing some. For V, J and clone size, that table is used; D and trimming come from the DNA. The profile covers 200,000 to 250,000 clones, with roughly 86% appearing a single time and approximately 8% taken by the ten largest. The sequence derives from a woman aged 45 to 65 with active or convalescent COVID-19. Material for sequencing was peripheral blood. The J gene is TRBJ1-1, the V gene TRBV11-2; D possibly corresponds to TRBD1 (5 bases). DNA of the CDR3: TGTGCCAGCAGCTTTGCAGGGCCTGAAGCTTTCTTT. Translating gives CASSFAGPEAFF.